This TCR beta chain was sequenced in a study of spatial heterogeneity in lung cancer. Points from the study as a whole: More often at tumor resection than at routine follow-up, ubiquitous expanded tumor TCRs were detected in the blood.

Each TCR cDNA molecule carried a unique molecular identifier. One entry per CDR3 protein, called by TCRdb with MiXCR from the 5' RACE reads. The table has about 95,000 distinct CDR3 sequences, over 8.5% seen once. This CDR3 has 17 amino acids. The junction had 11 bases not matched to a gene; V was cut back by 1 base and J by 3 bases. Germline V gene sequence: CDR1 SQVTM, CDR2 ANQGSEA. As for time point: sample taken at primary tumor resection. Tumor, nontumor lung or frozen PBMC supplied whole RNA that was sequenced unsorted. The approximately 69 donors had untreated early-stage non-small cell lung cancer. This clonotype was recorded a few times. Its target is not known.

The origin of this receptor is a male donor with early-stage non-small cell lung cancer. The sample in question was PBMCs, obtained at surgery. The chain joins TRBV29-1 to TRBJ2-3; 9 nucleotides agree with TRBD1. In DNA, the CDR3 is TGCAGCGTTGAAGGGATGACGCGGGACAGGGAGACAGATACGCAGTATTTT. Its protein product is CSVEGMTRDRETDTQYF.